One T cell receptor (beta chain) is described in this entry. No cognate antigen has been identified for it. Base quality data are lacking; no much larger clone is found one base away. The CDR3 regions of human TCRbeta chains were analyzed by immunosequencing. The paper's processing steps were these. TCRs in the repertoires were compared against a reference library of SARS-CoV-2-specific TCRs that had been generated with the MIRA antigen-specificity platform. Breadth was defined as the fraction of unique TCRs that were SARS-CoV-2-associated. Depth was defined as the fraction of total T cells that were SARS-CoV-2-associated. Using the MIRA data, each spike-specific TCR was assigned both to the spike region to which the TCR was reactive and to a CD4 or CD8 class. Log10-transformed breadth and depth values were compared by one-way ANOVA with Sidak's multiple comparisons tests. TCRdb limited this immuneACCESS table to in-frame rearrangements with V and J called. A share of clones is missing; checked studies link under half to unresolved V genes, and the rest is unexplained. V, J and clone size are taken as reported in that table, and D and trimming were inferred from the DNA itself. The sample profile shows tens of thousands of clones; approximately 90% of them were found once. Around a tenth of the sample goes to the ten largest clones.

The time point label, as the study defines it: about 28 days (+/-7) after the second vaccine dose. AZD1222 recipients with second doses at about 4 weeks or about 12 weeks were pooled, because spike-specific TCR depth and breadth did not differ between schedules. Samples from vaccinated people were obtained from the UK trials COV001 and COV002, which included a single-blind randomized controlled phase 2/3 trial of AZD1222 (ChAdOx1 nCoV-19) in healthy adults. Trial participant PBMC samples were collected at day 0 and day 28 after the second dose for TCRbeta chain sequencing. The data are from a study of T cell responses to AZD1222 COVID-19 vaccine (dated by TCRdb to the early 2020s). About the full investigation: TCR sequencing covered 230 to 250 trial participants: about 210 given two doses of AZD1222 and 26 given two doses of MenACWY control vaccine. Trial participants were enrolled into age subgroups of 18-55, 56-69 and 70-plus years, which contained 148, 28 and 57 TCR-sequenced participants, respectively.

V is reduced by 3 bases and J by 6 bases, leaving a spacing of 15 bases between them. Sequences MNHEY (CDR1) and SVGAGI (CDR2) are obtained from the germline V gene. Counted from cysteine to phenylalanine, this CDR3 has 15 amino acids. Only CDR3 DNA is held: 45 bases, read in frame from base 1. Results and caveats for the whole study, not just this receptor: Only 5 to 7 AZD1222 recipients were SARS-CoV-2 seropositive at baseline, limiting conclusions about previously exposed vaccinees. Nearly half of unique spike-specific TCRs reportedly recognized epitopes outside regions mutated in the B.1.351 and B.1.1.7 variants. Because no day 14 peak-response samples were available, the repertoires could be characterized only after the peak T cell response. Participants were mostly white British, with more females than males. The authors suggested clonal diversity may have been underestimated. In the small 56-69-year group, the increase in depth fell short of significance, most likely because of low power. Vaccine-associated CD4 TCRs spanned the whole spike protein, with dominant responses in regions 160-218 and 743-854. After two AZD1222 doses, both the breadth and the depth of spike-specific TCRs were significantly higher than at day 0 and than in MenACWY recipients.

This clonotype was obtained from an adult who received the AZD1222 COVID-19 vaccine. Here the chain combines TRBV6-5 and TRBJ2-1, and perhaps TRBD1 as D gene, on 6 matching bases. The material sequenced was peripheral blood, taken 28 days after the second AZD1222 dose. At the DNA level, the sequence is TGTGCCAGCAGTTATGGGGGCCCGCCCCTCAATGAGCAGTTCTTC. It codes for CASSYGGPPLNEQFF.